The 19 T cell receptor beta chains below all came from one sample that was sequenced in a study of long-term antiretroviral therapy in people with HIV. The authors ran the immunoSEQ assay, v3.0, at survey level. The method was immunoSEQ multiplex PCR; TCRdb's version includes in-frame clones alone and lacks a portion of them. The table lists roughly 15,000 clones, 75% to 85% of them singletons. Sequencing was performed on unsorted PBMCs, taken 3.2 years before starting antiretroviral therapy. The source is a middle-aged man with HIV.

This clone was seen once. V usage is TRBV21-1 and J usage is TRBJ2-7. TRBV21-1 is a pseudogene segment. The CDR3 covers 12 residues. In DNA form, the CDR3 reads TGTGCCAGCAGCAAAGTAAGTTCGGACGCCCTCTTC. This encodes CASSKVSSDALF.

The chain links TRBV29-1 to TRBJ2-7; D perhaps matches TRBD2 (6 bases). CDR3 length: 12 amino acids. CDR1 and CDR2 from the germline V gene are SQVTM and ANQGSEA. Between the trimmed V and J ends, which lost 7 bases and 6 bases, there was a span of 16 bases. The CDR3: CSGRDGRAEQYF. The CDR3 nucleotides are TGCAGCGGACGGGACGGGAGAGCCGAGCAGTACTTC.

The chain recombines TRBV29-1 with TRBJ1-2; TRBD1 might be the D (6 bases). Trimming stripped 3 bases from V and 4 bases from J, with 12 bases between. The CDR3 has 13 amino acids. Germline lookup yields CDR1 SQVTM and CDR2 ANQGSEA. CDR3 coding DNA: TGCAGCGTTGAGAGGGGGACACGCTATGGCTACACCTTC. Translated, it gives CSVERGTRYGYTF.

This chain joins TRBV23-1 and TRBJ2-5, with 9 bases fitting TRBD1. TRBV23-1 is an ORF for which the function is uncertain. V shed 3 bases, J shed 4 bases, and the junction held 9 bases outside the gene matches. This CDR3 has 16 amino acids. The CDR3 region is CASSQGNRGQGETQYF. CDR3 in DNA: TGCGCCAGCAGTCAGGGGAACAGGGGGCAAGGAGAGACCCAGTACTTC.

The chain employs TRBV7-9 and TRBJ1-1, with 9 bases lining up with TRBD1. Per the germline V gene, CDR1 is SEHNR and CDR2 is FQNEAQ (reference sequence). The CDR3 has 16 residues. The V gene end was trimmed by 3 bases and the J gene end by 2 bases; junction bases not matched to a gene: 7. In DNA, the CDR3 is TGTGCCAGCAGCTTCCGGGACAGGGACATAAACACTGAAGCTTTCTTT. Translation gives CASSFRDRDINTEAFF.

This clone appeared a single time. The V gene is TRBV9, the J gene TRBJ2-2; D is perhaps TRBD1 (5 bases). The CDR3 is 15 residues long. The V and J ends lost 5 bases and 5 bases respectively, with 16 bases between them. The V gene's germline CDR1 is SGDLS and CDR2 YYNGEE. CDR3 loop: CASSLQGMRTGELFF. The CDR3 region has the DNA TGTGCCAGCAGTCTGCAGGGCATGAGGACCGGGGAGCTGTTTTTT.

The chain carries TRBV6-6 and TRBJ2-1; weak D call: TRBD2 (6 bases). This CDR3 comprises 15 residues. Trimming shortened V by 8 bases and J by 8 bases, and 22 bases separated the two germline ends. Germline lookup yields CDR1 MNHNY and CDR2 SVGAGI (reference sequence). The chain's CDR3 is CASWRVSGGSDEQFF. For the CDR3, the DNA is TGTGCCAGCTGGCGTGTCTCCGGGGGATCTGATGAGCAGTTCTTC.

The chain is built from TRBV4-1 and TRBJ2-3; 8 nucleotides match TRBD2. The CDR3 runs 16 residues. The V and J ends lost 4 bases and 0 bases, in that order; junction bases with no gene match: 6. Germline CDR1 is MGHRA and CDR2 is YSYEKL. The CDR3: CASSPSLAASTDTQYF. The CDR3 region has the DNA TGCGCCAGCAGCCCCTCACTAGCGGCTAGCACAGATACGCAGTATTTT.

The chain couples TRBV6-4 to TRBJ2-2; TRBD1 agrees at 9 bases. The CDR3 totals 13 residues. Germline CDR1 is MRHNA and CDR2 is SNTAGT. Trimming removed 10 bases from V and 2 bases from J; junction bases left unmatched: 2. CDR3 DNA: TGTGCCACGGGACAGGGCAACACCGGGGAGCTGTTTTTT. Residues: CATGQGNTGELFF.

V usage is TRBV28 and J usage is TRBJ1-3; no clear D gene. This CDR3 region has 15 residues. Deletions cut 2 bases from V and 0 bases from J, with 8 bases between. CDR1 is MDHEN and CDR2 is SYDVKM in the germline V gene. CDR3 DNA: TGTGCCAGCAGTTTAGGAGAGTACTCTGGAAACACCATATATTTT. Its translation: CASSLGEYSGNTIYF.

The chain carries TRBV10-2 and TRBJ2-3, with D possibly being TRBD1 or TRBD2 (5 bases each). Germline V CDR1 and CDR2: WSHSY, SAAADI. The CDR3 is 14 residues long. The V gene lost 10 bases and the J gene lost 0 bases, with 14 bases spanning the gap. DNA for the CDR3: TGCGCCACCCGAACTAGGGGTAGCACAGATACGCAGTATTTT. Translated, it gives CATRTRGSTDTQYF.

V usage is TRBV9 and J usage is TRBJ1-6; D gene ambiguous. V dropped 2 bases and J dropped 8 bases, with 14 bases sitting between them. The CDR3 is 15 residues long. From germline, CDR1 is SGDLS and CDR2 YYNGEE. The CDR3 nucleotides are TGTGCCAGCAGCGTCTCTCCTAAAGGTGATTCACCCCTCCACTTT. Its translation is CASSVSPKGDSPLHF.

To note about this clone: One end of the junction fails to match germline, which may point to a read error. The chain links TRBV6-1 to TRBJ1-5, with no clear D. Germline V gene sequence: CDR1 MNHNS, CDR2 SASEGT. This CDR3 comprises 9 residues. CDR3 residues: CASSQPQHF. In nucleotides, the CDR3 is TGTGCCAGCAGTCAGCCCCAGCATTTT.

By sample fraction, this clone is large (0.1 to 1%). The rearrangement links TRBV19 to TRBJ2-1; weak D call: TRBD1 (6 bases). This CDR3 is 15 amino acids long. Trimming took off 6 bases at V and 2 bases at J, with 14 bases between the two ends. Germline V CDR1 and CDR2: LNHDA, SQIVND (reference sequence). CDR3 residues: CASRVVQGPYNEQFF. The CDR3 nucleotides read TGTGCCAGTAGGGTGGTGCAGGGGCCCTACAATGAGCAGTTCTTC.

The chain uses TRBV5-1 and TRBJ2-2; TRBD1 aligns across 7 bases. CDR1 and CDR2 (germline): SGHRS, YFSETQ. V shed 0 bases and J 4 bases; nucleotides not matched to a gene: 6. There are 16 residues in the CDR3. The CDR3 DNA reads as TGCGCCAGCAGCTTGGACAGACAGGGCGGCACCGGGGAGCTGTTTTTT. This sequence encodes CASSLDRQGGTGELFF.

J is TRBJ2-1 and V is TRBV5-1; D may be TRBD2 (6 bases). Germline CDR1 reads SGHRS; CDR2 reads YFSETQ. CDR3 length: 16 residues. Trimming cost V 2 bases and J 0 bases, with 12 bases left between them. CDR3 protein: CASSFGAGYSYNEQFF. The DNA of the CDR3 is TGCGCCAGCAGCTTCGGGGCGGGGTACTCCTACAATGAGCAGTTCTTC.

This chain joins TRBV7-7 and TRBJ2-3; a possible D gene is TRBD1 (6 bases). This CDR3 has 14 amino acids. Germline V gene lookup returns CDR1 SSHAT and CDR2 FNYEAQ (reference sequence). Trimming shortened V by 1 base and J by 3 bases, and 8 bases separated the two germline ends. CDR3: CASSLGRGTDTQYF. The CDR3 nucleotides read TGTGCCAGCAGCTTAGGCAGGGGAACAGATACGCAGTATTTT.

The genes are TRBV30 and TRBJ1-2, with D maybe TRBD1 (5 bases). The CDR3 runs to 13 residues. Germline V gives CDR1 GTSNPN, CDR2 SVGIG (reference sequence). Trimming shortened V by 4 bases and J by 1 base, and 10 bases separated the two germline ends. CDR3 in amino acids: CAWKLQVNYGYTF. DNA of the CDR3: TGTGCCTGGAAATTACAGGTTAACTATGGCTACACCTTC.

The CDR3 sequence: CASSDRYNQPQHF. CDR3 coding DNA: TGTGCCAGCTCCGACAGATACAATCAGCCCCAGCATTTT. V is TRBV19 and J is TRBJ1-5; TRBD1 is a possible D gene (5 bases). The V gene lost 9 bases and the J gene lost 3 bases, with 12 bases spanning the gap. This CDR3 has 13 residues. Per the germline V gene, CDR1 is LNHDA and CDR2 is SQIVND (reference sequence).